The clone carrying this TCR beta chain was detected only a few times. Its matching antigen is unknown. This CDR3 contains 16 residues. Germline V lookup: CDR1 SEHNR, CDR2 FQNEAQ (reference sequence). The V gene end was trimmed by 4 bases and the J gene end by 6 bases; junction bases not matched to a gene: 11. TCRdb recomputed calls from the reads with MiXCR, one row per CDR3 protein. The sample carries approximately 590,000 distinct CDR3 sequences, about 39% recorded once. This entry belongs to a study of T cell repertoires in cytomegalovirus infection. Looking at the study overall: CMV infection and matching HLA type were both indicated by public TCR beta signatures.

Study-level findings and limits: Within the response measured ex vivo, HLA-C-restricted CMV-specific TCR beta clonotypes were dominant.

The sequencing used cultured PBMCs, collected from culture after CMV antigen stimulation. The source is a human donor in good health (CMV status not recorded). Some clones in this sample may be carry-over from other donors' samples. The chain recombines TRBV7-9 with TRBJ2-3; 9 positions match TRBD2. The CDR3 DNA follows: TGTGCCAGCAGCTCCCCGGCGGCGGGGGGGCCTGATACGCAGTATTTT. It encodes CASSSPAAGGPDTQYF.